The 26 T cell receptor beta chains below come from one sample, sequenced in a study of cytomegalovirus exposure and HLA in healthy donors. PCR was performed using 60 Vbeta and 13 Jbeta primers. The repertoire was sequenced with immunoSEQ multiplex PCR; TCRdb's copy has only in-frame clones and lacks some. The sample includes around 120,000 clones, about 83% of them seen just once. Specimen: PBMCs. The receptors were sampled from a woman aged 35 to 49 in good health and CMV-seropositive.

The chain couples TRBV30 to TRBJ2-4, with 8 bases aligning to TRBD2. Germline V lookup: CDR1 GTSNPN, CDR2 SVGIG (reference sequence). V was clipped by 2 bases and J by 1 base; unmatched bases: 7. This CDR3 comprises 16 residues. DNA for the CDR3: TGTGCCTGGAGTCGGGGACTAGTGCTCGCCAAAAACATTCAGTACTTC. Translating it yields CAWSRGLVLAKNIQYF.

The chain couples TRBV7-2 to TRBJ2-5; TRBD1 matches at 7 bases. The germline CDR1 and CDR2 sequences are SGHTA and FQGNSA. With 4 bases clipped from V and 4 bases from J, the junction kept 6 bases outside the gene matches. The CDR3 is made up of 14 amino acids. In nucleotides, the CDR3 is TGTGCCAGCAGCTATCGACAGGGTCCAGAGACCCAGTACTTC. Its protein is CASSYRQGPETQYF. The whole variable domain, filled in from reference TRBV7-2 and TRBJ2-5, reads GAGVSQSPSNKVTEKGKDVELRCDPISGHTALYWYRQSLGQGLEFLIYFQGNSAPDKSGLPSDRFSAERTGGSVSTLTIQRTQQEDSAVYLCASSYRQGPETQYFGPGTRLLVL.

This clone has only a few counts. The chain is built from TRBV10-3 and TRBJ2-3, with 9 positions matching TRBD1. The length of the CDR3 is 16 residues. Germline loops: CDR1 ENHRY, CDR2 SYGVKD. J was trimmed by 3 bases and V by 5 bases; bases with no gene match: 9. The CDR3 spells CAISPSPGTGTDTQYF. As DNA, the CDR3 is TGTGCCATCAGTCCCTCTCCCGGGACAGGGACAGATACGCAGTATTTT.

The chain carries TRBV7-8 and TRBJ2-1; 10 bases match TRBD2. The length of the CDR3 is 16 residues. Germline CDR1 is SGHVS and CDR2 is FQNEAQ. J was trimmed by 4 bases and V by 5 bases; bases with no gene match: 8. CDR3 DNA sequence: TGTGCCAGCAGCCCCCAAGCGGGAGGGCCTTACAATGAGCAGTTCTTC. This encodes CASSPQAGGPYNEQFF.

The chain joins TRBV18 to TRBJ2-2; no firm D call. The germline CDR1 and CDR2 sequences are KGHSH and LQKENI. This CDR3 has 16 residues. Trimming took off 4 bases at V and 1 base at J, with 13 bases between the two ends. The chain's CDR3 is CASSQRLSLNTGELFF. The DNA of the CDR3 is TGTGCCAGCTCACAAAGACTCTCCCTGAACACCGGGGAGCTGTTTTTT. Using reference TRBV18 and TRBJ2-2 for the parts outside the CDR3, the full variable domain is NAGVMQNPRHLVRRRGQEARLRCSPMKGHSHVYWYRQLPEEGLKFMVYLQKENIIDESGMPKERFSAEFPKEGPSILRIQQVVRGDSAAYFCASSQRLSLNTGELFFGEGSRLTVL.

The chain couples TRBV14 to TRBJ2-3; TRBD2 aligns across 8 bases. V shed 1 base and J 3 bases; nucleotides not matched to a gene: 6. The CDR3 covers 16 residues. The germline CDR1 and CDR2 sequences are SGHDN and FVKESK. The CDR3 region has the DNA TGTGCCAGCAGCCAAGTAAGCGGGAGTTTGACAGATACGCAGTATTTT. This gives the protein CASSQVSGSLTDTQYF.

The rearrangement joins TRBV27 to TRBJ1-5; D possibly corresponds to TRBD1 (6 bases). The CDR3 covers 15 residues. CDR1 MNHEY and CDR2 SMNVEV come from the germline V gene (reference sequence). V was cut by 5 bases and J by 2 bases, with 13 bases left in between. CDR3 loop: CASSGGAVGNQPQHF. CDR3 coding DNA: TGTGCCAGCAGTGGGGGGGCTGTCGGCAATCAGCCCCAGCATTTT.

The chain carries TRBV5-4 and TRBJ1-4; 9 bases fit TRBD1. V trimming: 4 bases; J trimming: 5 bases; junction bases outside the gene matches: 6. CDR1 and CDR2 from the germline V gene are SGHNT and YYREEE (reference sequence). The CDR3 extends over 15 amino acids. DNA of the CDR3: TGTGCCAGCAGCCCACGACAGGGGGACAATGAAAAACTGTTTTTT. Translation: CASSPRQGDNEKLFF.

The chain recombines TRBV7-2 with TRBJ2-1, with 12 bases aligning to TRBD2. The CDR3 is 16 amino acids. V was clipped by 2 bases and J by 2 bases; unmatched bases: 1. Germline assignment: CDR1 SGHTA and CDR2 FQGNSA. The CDR3 DNA sequence: TGTGCCAGCAGCTTAAGACTAGCGGGGGCCTACAATGAGCAGTTCTTC. It codes for CASSLRLAGAYNEQFF.

The chain has TRBV5-4 and TRBJ2-3, with 11 positions matching TRBD2. The CDR3 runs to 15 residues. The trim removed 6 bases at V and 1 base at J, leaving 4 bases unmatched. Germline loops: CDR1 SGHNT, CDR2 YYREEE (reference sequence). The CDR3 bases are TGTGCCAGCACCACTAGCGGGGGACGCACAGATACGCAGTATTTT. Its translation: CASTTSGGRTDTQYF.

This chain uses TRBV30 with TRBJ2-5; D is ambiguous. V lost 3 bases to trimming and J lost 4 bases, with 9 bases between them. From germline, CDR1 is GTSNPN and CDR2 SVGIG (reference sequence). This CDR3 spans 12 amino acids. This CDR3 reads CAWSVIRETQYF. The CDR3 DNA follows: TGTGCCTGGAGCGTAATTCGAGAGACCCAGTACTTC. Full variable domain (remainder filled in from reference TRBV30 and TRBJ2-5): SQTIHQWPATLVQPVGSPLSLECTVEGTSNPNLYWYRQAAGRGLQLLFYSVGIGQISSEVPQNLSASRPQDRQFILSSKKLLLSDSGFYLCAWSVIRETQYFGPGTRLLVL.

The rearrangement links TRBV18 to TRBJ2-7; 10 bases match TRBD1. Looked up from germline, CDR1 is KGHSH and CDR2 is LQKENI. The CDR3 covers 14 residues. J gave up 5 bases and V 6 bases, and 7 bases lay outside the gene matches. The CDR3 DNA follows: TGTGCCAGCTCCCAGGGACAGGGGAGCAACGAGCAGTACTTC. It codes for CASSQGQGSNEQYF.

Concerning this clone: The junction does not match germline at one end; this may be a read error. The V gene is TRBV27, the J gene TRBJ2-7; tentative D call: TRBD2 (6 bases). This CDR3 is built from 13 residues. Germline V lookup: CDR1 MNHEY, CDR2 SMNVEV (reference sequence). Here the CDR3 DNA reads TGTGCCAGCAGTTTGGCCCCCGGGAGCCTTGGGTTCTTC. Its translation: CASSLAPGSLGFF.

J is TRBJ2-5 and V is TRBV15; no clear D. V dropped 0 bases and J dropped 3 bases, with 8 bases sitting between them. The CDR3 covers 14 residues. CDR1 is LNHNV, CDR2 YYDKDF, per germline (reference sequence). CDR3 sequence (DNA): TGTGCCACCAGCAGAGATTATTCTAAAGAGACCCAGTACTTC. This translates into CATSRDYSKETQYF.

The chain carries TRBV15 and TRBJ1-4; 10 positions match TRBD1. The CDR3 is 17 amino acids. The J segment lost 7 bases and the V segment lost 2 bases, leaving 10 bases of the junction unmatched. CDR1 LNHNV and CDR2 YYDKDF come from the germline V gene (reference sequence). As DNA, the CDR3 is TGTGCCACCAGCAGACAGGCTCGGACAGGGGGAGGTGAAAAACTGTTTTTT. This gives the protein CATSRQARTGGGEKLFF.

The chain has TRBV5-1 and TRBJ1-6, with D possibly matching TRBD1 (5 bases). The CDR3 covers 17 residues. V was clipped by 0 bases and J by 0 bases, with 10 bases between them. Germline V CDR1 and CDR2: SGHRS, YFSETQ. CDR3 region: CASSLEGASSYNSPLHF. CDR3 DNA sequence: TGCGCCAGCAGCTTGGAAGGGGCAAGCTCCTATAATTCACCCCTCCACTTT. Based on the CDR3 plus reference TRBV5-1 and TRBJ1-6, the full variable domain is KAGVTQTPRYLIKTRGQQVTLSCSPISGHRSVSWYQQTPGQGLQFLFEYFSETQRNKGNFPGRFSGRQFSNSRSEMNVSTLELGDSALYLCASSLEGASSYNSPLHFGNGTRLTVT.

The chain links TRBV6-5 to TRBJ2-1, with D uncertain. The germline V gene has CDR1 MNHEY and CDR2 SVGAGI. Deletions cut 2 bases from V and 0 bases from J, with 8 bases between. CDR3 size: 15 residues. DNA for the CDR3: TGTGCCAGCAGTTACGGGTCTAGCTCCTACAATGAGCAGTTCTTC. It specifies CASSYGSSSYNEQFF.

The V and J genes are TRBV30 and TRBJ2-5; TRBD2 matches 11 bases. This CDR3 spans 16 amino acids. Germline trimming cut 0 bases from V and 5 bases from J; bases unmatched to any gene: 8. The V gene's germline CDR1 is GTSNPN and CDR2 SVGIG (reference sequence). The CDR3 loop is CAWSVGLAGGYETQYF. The CDR3 DNA is TGTGCCTGGAGTGTAGGTCTAGCGGGAGGTTATGAGACCCAGTACTTC.

V is TRBV19 and J is TRBJ1-6, with 7 nucleotides matching TRBD1. The CDR3 length is 18 residues. The germline V gene has CDR1 LNHDA and CDR2 SQIVND (reference sequence). With V trimmed by 5 bases and J by 0 bases, 10 bases remained unmatched. The DNA for the CDR3 is TGTGCCAGTAGTCCCCCCCTGGCAGGGGGCTCCTATAATTCACCCCTCCACTTT. Translating gives CASSPPLAGGSYNSPLHF.

The chain links TRBV5-4 to TRBJ1-1, with 8 bases lining up with TRBD1. The CDR3 has 15 residues. Trimming at V came to 4 bases and at J to 4 bases, leaving 9 bases not matched to a gene. Per germline, CDR1 SGHNT and CDR2 YYREEE (reference sequence). The CDR3 loop is CASSAQGAMGTEAFF. The CDR3 DNA is TGTGCCAGCAGCGCTCAGGGGGCGATGGGCACTGAAGCTTTCTTT. The full variable domain, in which reference TRBV5-4 and TRBJ1-1 provide the parts outside the CDR3, is ETGVTQSPTHLIKTRGQQVTLRCSSQSGHNTVSWYQQALGQGPQFIFQYYREEENGRGNFPPRFSGLQFPNYSSELNVNALELDDSALYLCASSAQGAMGTEAFFGQGTRLTVV.

The V and J genes are TRBV2 and TRBJ2-7; 7 positions agree with TRBD2. The CDR3 sequence is 15 residues long. J gave up 3 bases and V 3 bases, and 8 bases lay outside the gene matches. Germline CDR1 reads SNHLY; CDR2 reads FYNNEI. CDR3 bases: TGTGCCAGCAGTGATCCAACGGGAGGTCTCTACGAGCAGTACTTC. Protein product: CASSDPTGGLYEQYF.

The chain's CDR3 is CAWSRMGDGYTF. The CDR3 DNA reads as TGTGCCTGGTCTCGAATGGGAGATGGCTACACCTTC. The chain has TRBV30 and TRBJ1-2; D is ambiguous. The germline gives CDR1 GTSNPN, CDR2 SVGIG (reference sequence). The CDR3 has 12 amino acids. Between the trimmed V and J ends, which lost 5 bases and 6 bases, there was a span of 13 bases. The whole variable domain, remainder taken from reference TRBV30 and TRBJ1-2, is SQTIHQWPATLVQPVGSPLSLECTVEGTSNPNLYWYRQAAGRGLQLLFYSVGIGQISSEVPQNLSASRPQDRQFILSSKKLLLSDSGFYLCAWSRMGDGYTFGSGTRLTVV.

This clone showed up just a few times. This CDR3 is also generated by other DNA sequences in the sample. The chain carries TRBV5-1 and TRBJ1-5, with 7 bases matching TRBD1. The V and J ends lost 1 base and 2 bases, in that order; junction bases with no gene match: 0. The CDR3 extends over 14 amino acids. The germline gives CDR1 SGHRS, CDR2 YFSETQ. CDR3 sequence: CASSLTGGNQPQHF. The CDR3 DNA is TGCGCCAGCAGCTTGACAGGGGGCAATCAGCCCCAGCATTTT. Supplemented by reference TRBV5-1 and TRBJ1-5, the full variable domain reads KAGVTQTPRYLIKTRGQQVTLSCSPISGHRSVSWYQQTPGQGLQFLFEYFSETQRNKGNFPGRFSGRQFSNSRSEMNVSTLELGDSALYLCASSLTGGNQPQHFGDGTRLSIL.

The V call is TRBV10-3, the J call TRBJ2-3, with D possibly matching TRBD2 (5 bases). Looked up from germline, CDR1 is ENHRY and CDR2 is SYGVKD. V gave up 6 bases and J gave up 0 bases, with 13 bases separating them. The CDR3 has 15 amino acids. In DNA, the CDR3 is TGTGCCATCAGACTAGAACTTACTAGCACAGATACGCAGTATTTT. Amino acids: CAIRLELTSTDTQYF.

The chain combines TRBV5-6 with TRBJ1-4, with a tentative D call TRBD1 (6 bases). The germline V gene has CDR1 SGHDT and CDR2 YYEEEE. The CDR3 extends over 12 amino acids. The germline V and J ends were trimmed by 0 bases and 14 bases, with 11 bases remaining between them. CDR3 residues: CASSLGDRFLFF. In nucleotides, the CDR3 is TGTGCCAGCAGCTTGGGCGACAGGTTCCTGTTTTTT.

The V call is TRBV19, the J call TRBJ2-1; 10 positions agree with TRBD2. From germline, CDR1 is LNHDA and CDR2 SQIVND (reference sequence). The junction had 11 bases not matched to a gene; V was cut back by 7 bases and J by 8 bases. The CDR3 covers 15 residues. The chain's CDR3 is CASTRSSGRPHEQFF. The CDR3 DNA reads as TGTGCCAGTACCCGGAGTAGCGGGAGGCCCCATGAGCAGTTCTTC.